Listed below are T cell receptor beta chains from one sample, sequenced in a study of blood T cell repertoires in COVID-19. Sequenced by immunoSEQ multiplex PCR; TCRdb stores in-frame clones only, minus some. The sample shows 95,000 to 120,000 clones, 80% to 90% of them seen only once. Source material: peripheral blood. The source of these receptors is a human donor in a cohort sampled during active COVID-19. The CDR3 runs from the conserved cysteine through the conserved F or W. The order of the fields is CDR3 protein, CDR3 DNA, clone size, V gene, J gene, D gene. The D gene is left open where the match is weak. Clone size is given for some rows only: seen once, a few or many times, or a class if the clone is expanded.

CASTGTGASYEQYF,TGTGCCAGCACGGGCACAGGGGCCTCCTACGAGCAGTACTTC,NA,TRBV28,TRBJ2-7,TRBD1
CATSDPQGPRNEQFF,TGTGCCACCAGTGACCCACAGGGACCCCGCAATGAGCAGTTCTTC,NA,TRBV24-1,TRBJ2-1,NA
CASSSVPPNSPLHF,TGTGCCAGTAGTAGCGTCCCGCCGAATTCACCCCTCCACTTT,once,TRBV19,TRBJ1-6,NA
CASSLYGTGGNEQYF,TGCGCCAGCAGCTTGTACGGGACAGGTGGAAACGAGCAGTACTTC,NA,TRBV5-1,TRBJ2-7,TRBD1
CARGGGSTGSRGYTF,TGTGCCAGGGGGGGTGGGTCGACAGGGTCTCGTGGCTACACCTTC,NA,TRBV2,TRBJ1-2,TRBD1
CASSVAPGQGIYGYTF,TGTGCCAGCAGCGTAGCCCCGGGACAGGGGATCTATGGCTACACCTTC,NA,TRBV9,TRBJ1-2,TRBD1
CAWSVSDTQYF,TGTGCCTGGAGTGTATCGGATACGCAGTATTTT,NA,TRBV30,TRBJ2-3,NA
CASSPQGQNYGYTF,TGTGCCAGTAGTCCGCAGGGACAGAACTATGGCTACACCTTC,few,TRBV19,TRBJ1-2,TRBD1
CASSLRISSGSADTQYF,TGTGCCAGCAGCTTGAGAATATCTAGCGGGAGCGCAGATACGCAGTATTTT,NA,TRBV5-6,TRBJ2-3,TRBD2
CASSVDSPYGYTF,TGCGCCAGCAGCGTGGACAGCCCCTATGGCTACACCTTC,NA,TRBV5-1,TRBJ1-2,NA
CASSLRGQGLTYEQYF,TGTGCCAGCAGCTTGAGAGGACAAGGCCTTACCTACGAGCAGTACTTC,NA,TRBV5-5,TRBJ2-7,NA
CASSPGTLSSYEQYF,TGTGCCAGCAGCCCCGGGACTCTAAGCTCCTACGAGCAGTACTTC,NA,TRBV7-9,TRBJ2-7,NA
CASGFPPTGTGSYEQYF,TGTGCTAGTGGTTTCCCTCCAACCGGGACAGGGTCCTACGAGCAGTACTTC,NA,TRBV12-5,TRBJ2-7,TRBD1
CATAGSMNTEAFF,TGTGCCACCGCCGGTAGTATGAACACTGAAGCTTTCTTT,NA,TRBV2,TRBJ1-1,NA
CASSSGQSHEQYF,TGTGCCAGCAGTTCGGGACAGTCCCACGAGCAGTACTTC,NA,TRBV5-4,TRBJ2-7,TRBD1
CASSPRQGLGGYTF,TGTGCCAGCAGCCCCCGACAGGGGTTGGGAGGCTACACCTTC,once,TRBV7-3,TRBJ1-2,TRBD1
CASSNPGLAGRSYEQYF,TGTGCCAGCAGTAACCCCGGACTAGCGGGACGTTCCTACGAGCAGTACTTC,NA,TRBV27,TRBJ2-7,TRBD2
CASSRGTTDTQYF,TGTGCCAGCAGCAGGGGTACCACAGATACGCAGTATTTT,NA,TRBV7-3,TRBJ2-3,NA
CASSISWTGNEAFF,TGTGCCAGCAGTATCTCATGGACAGGGAACGAAGCTTTCTTT,NA,TRBV27,TRBJ1-1,TRBD1
CASSYRDSNNSPLHF,TGTGCCAGCAGTTACAGGGACAGCAATAATTCACCCCTCCACTTT,few,TRBV6-6,TRBJ1-6,TRBD1
CATPNRNTGELFF,TGTGCCACCCCAAACAGGAACACCGGGGAGCTGTTTTTT,NA,TRBV12-3/TRBV12-4,TRBJ2-2,NA
CASGSYRDQETQYF,TGTGCCAGCGGTTCCTACAGGGACCAAGAGACCCAGTACTTC,NA,TRBV7-9,TRBJ2-5,NA
CASSAPGQGSGELFF,TGTGCCAGCAGCGCTCCGGGACAGGGATCCGGGGAGCTGTTTTTT,NA,TRBV7-9,TRBJ2-2,TRBD1
CASMRAGWTQYF,TGTGCCAGCATGAGAGCAGGGTGGACCCAGTACTTC,NA,TRBV2,TRBJ2-5,NA
CASSRQGEQYF,TGTGCCAGCTCAAGGCAGGGCGAGCAGTACTTC,NA,TRBV18,TRBJ2-7,NA
CASSLGLVGGGRTDTQYF,TGTGCCAGCAGTTTAGGGTTGGTAGGGGGGGGGCGTACAGATACGCAGTATTTT,once,TRBV27,TRBJ2-3,NA
CASSLPFGDGNTIYF,TGTGCCAGCAGCTTGCCATTCGGGGATGGAAACACCATATATTTT,few,TRBV5-8,TRBJ1-3,NA
CASSYSSGGTEAFF,TGTGCCAGCAGCTACTCGTCGGGGGGCACTGAAGCTTTCTTT,NA,TRBV11-3,TRBJ1-1,NA